Shown below are 5 T cell receptor beta chains from a single sample sequenced in a study of CXCR3-negative and CXCR3-positive naive CD8 T cells. It was by 5' RACE with UMI labels that the TRB cDNA libraries were prepared. TCRdb re-called the 5' RACE reads; one entry per CDR3 protein, DNA not given. This table lists 45,000 or so distinct CDR3 sequences. The sample comprised memory CD8+ T cells from blood. The source is a human donor in good health. Some clones in this sample may be carry-over from other donors' samples.

This chain connects TRBV7-8 to TRBJ2-1; absent DNA, TCRdb's TRBD2 call cannot be checked. CDR1 and CDR2 from the germline V gene are SGHVS and FQNEAQ. The CDR3 runs 15 residues. Here the CDR3 reads CASSLGASGNNEQFF.

The chain joins TRBV2 to TRBJ1-5. There are 13 residues in the CDR3. Germline-derived CDR1 and CDR2 are SNHLY and FYNNEI. The CDR3 reads CASKYEGNQPQHF.

The chain links TRBV12-3 or TRBV12-4 to TRBJ1-2. CDR3 length: 11 amino acids. CDR3 amino acids: CASSYGDGYTF.

The rearrangement links TRBV5-8 to TRBJ1-5; the TRBD1 assignment by TCRdb is unverifiable without DNA. The germline V gene has CDR1 SGHTS and CDR2 YDEGEE. The CDR3 is 16 residues long. The CDR3 spells CASSFWGQGPRQPQHF.

The rearrangement joins TRBV2 to TRBJ2-1; checking the TCRdb D call of TRBD2 is not possible without DNA. Germline values: CDR1 SNHLY, CDR2 FYNNEI. The CDR3 spans 15 residues. The CDR3 sequence is CASSDPLGEEYEQFF.